This T cell receptor (beta chain) was sequenced for a study of spatial heterogeneity in lung cancer. This CDR3 comprises 16 residues. Germline values: CDR1 LGHDT, CDR2 YNNKEL (reference sequence). V lost 2 bases and J lost 2; bases outside the gene matches: 7. At least ten counts were recorded for this clonotype. MiXCR was run by TCRdb on the 5' RACE reads, yielding one entry per CDR3 protein. The sample consists of roughly 24,000 distinct CDR3 sequences, 8.5% to 10% of them appearing once. Time point in this sample: blood at routine non-recurrence follow-up after resection. Unsorted samples of tumor, nontumor lung or frozen PBMC had their whole RNA sequenced.

The TCR comes from a male donor with early-stage non-small cell lung cancer. The chain couples TRBV3-1 to TRBJ2-3; 7 bases align to TRBD1. This specimen consisted of PBMCs, obtained at follow-up. CDR3 bases: TGTGCCAGCAGCCAAAGTTTAGGGGGCAACACAGATACGCAGTATTTT. Translating it yields CASSQSLGGNTDTQYF.